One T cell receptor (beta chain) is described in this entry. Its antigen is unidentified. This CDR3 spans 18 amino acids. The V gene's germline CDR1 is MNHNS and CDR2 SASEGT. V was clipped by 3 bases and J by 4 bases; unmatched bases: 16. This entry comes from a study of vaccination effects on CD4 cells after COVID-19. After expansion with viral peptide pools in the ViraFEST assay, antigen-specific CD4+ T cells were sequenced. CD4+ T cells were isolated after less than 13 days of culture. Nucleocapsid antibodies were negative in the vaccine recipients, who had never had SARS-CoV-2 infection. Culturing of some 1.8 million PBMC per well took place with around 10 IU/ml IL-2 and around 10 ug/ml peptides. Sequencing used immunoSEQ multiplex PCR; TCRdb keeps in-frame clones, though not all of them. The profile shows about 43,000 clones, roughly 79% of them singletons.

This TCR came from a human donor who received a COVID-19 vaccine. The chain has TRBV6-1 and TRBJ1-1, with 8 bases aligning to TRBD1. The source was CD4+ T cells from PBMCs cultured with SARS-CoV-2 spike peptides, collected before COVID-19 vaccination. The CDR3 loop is CASSDLGTGARYGTEAFF. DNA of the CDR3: TGTGCCAGCAGTGACCTCGGGACAGGAGCTAGATACGGCACTGAAGCTTTCTTT.